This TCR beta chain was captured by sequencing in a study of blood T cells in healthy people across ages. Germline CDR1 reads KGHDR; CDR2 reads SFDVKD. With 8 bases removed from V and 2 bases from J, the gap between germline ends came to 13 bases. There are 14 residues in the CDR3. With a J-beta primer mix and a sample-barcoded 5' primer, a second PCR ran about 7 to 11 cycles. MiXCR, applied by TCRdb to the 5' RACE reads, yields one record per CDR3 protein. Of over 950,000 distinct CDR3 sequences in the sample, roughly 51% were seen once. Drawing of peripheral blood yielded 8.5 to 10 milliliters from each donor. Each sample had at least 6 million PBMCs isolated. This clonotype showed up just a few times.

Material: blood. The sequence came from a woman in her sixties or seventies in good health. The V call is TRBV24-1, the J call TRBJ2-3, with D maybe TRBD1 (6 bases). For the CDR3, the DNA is TGTGCCACCACCTCCAGACAGGACACAGATACGCAGTATTTT. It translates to CATTSRQDTDTQYF.